This TCR beta chain was sequenced in a study of blood T cell repertoires in COVID-19. As for the study in general: T cells, B-cell-depleted T cells, or PBMCs provided the cDNA or gDNA that served as material.

Authors' methods: Cell counts per sample came from amplifying reference gene primers. Libraries were prepared by immunoSEQ multiplex PCR; TCRdb keeps only in-frame clonotypes and omits some of them. Clonal size and the V and J genes are those of that table, whereas D and trimming came from the DNA. The profile shows hundreds of thousands of clones, roughly nine tenths of them singletons. All enrollees were about 18 to 89 years old and from 20 to 25 US areas. Participant-reported clinical history was the basis for cohort assignment. The receptor comes from a woman aged 30 to 39 with acute COVID-19. The sample consisted of PBMCs or T cells enriched from blood (not recorded which).

This CDR3 reads CASSSPGRSYEQYF. The DNA for the CDR3 is TGTGCCAGCAGTTCTCCGGGTCGGAGCTACGAGCAGTACTTC. The chain joins TRBV28 to TRBJ2-7; no clear D gene. CDR1 MDHEN and CDR2 SYDVKM come from the germline V gene. The CDR3 runs 14 residues. With 4 bases removed from V and 3 bases from J, the gap between germline ends came to 13 bases.